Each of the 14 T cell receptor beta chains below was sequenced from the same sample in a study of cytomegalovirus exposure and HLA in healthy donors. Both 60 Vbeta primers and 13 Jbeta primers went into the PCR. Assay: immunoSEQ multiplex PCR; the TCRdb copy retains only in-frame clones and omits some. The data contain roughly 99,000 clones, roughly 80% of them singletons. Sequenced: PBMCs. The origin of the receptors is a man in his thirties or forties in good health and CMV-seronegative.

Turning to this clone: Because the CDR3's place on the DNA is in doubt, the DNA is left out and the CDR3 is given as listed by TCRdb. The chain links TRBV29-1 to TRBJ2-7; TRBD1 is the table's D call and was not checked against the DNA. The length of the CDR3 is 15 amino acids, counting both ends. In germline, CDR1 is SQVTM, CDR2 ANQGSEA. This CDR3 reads CSVGRGTGGPYEQHF.

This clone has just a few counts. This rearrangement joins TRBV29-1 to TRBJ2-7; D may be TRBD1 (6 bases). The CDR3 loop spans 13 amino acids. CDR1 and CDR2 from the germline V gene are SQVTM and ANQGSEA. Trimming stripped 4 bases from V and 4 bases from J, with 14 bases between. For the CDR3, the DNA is TGCAGCGTTGGACAGGATGCCTTGTACGAGCAGTACTTC. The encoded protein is CSVGQDALYEQYF.

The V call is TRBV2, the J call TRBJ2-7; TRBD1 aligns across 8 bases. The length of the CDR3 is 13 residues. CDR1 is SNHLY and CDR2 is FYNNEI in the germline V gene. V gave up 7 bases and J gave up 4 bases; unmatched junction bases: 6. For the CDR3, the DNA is TGTGCCAGCAATATACAGGGGGAATACGAGCAGTACTTC. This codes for CASNIQGEYEQYF.

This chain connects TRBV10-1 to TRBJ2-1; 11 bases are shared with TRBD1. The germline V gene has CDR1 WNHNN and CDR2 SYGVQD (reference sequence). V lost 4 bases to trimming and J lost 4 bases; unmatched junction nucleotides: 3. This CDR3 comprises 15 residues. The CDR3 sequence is CASSGTGGRYNEQFF. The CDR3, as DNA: TGCGCCAGCAGTGGGACAGGGGGCCGTTACAATGAGCAGTTCTTC.

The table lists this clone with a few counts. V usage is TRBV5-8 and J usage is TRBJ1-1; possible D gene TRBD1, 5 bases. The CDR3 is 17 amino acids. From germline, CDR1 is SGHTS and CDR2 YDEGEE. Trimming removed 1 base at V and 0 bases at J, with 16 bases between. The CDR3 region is CASSLILATAMNTEAFF. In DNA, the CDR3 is TGTGCCAGCAGCTTGATCTTGGCGACAGCCATGAACACTGAAGCTTTCTTT.

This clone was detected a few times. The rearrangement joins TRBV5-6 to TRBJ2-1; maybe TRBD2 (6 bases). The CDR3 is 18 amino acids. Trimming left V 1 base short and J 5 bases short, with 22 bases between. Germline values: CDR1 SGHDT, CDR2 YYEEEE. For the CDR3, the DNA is TGTGCCAGCAGCTTGATGGTTCCCCCGGGGACTCGGGACAATGAGCAGTTCTTC. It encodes CASSLMVPPGTRDNEQFF.

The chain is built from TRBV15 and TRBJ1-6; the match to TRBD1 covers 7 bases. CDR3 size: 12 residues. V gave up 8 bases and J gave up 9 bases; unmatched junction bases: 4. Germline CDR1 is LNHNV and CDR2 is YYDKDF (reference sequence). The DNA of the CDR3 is TGTGCCACCTCGACAGGGCTTTCACCCCTCCACTTT. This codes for CATSTGLSPLHF.

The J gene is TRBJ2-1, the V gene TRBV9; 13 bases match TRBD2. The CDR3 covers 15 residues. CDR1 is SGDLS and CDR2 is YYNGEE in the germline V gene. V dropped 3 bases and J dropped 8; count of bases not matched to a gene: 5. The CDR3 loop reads CASSAGTSGIYEQFF. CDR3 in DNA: TGTGCCAGCAGCGCCGGGACTAGCGGGATCTATGAGCAGTTCTTC.

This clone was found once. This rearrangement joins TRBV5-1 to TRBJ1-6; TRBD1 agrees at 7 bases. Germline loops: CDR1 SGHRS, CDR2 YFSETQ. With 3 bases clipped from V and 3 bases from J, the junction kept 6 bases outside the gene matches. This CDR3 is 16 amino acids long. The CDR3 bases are TGCGCCAGCAGCTCCCAAGGACAGGACTATAATTCACCCCTCCACTTT. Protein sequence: CASSSQGQDYNSPLHF.

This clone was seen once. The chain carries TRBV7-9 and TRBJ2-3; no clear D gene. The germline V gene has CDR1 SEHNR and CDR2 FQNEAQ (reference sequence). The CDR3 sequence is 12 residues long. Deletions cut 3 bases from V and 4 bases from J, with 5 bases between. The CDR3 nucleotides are TGTGCCAGCAGCTTCGGGTCAGATACGCAGTATTTT. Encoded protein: CASSFGSDTQYF.

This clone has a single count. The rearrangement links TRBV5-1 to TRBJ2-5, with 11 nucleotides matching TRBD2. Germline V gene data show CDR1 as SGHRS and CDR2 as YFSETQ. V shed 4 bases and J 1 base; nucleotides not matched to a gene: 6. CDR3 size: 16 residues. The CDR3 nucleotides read TGCGCCAGCAGCACCACTAGCGGGAGCCTCCAAGAGACCCAGTACTTC. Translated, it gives CASSTTSGSLQETQYF.

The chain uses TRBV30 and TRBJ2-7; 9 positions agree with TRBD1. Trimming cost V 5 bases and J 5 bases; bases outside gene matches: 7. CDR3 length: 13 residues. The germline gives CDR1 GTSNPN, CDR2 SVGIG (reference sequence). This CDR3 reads CAWARTGVHEQYF. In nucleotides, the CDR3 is TGTGCCTGGGCGAGGACAGGGGTACACGAGCAGTACTTC.

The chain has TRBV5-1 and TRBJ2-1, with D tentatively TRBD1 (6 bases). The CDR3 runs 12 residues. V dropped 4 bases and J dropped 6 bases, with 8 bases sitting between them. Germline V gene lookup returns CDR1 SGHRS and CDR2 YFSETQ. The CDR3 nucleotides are TGCGCCAGCAGCCTACAGGGCAATGAGCAGTTCTTC. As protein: CASSLQGNEQFF.

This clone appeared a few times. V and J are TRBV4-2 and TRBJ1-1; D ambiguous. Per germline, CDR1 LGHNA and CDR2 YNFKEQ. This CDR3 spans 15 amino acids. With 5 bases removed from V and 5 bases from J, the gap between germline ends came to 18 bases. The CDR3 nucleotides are TGTGCCAGCAGCAAAACGGCGGGAGAGAGTACTGAAGCTTTCTTT. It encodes CASSKTAGESTEAFF.